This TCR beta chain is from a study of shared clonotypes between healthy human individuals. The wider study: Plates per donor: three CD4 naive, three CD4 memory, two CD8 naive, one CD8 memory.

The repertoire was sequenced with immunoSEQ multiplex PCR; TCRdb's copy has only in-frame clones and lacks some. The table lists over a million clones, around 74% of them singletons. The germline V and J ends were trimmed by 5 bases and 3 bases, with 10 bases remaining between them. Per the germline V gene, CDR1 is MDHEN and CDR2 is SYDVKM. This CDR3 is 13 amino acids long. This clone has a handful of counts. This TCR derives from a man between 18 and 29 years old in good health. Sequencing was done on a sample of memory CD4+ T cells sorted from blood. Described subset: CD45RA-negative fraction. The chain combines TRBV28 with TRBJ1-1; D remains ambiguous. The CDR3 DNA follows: TGTGCCAGCAGTCCCCACACCTACACTGAAGCTTTCTTT. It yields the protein CASSPHTYTEAFF.